This T cell receptor (beta chain) was recorded in a study of blood T cell repertoires in COVID-19. Here immunoSEQ multiplex PCR was the method, and the copy in TCRdb shows in-frame clones only, minus some. The profile shows some 250,000 clones, approximately 86% of them singletons. This CDR3 has 14 residues. Germline V gene lookup returns CDR1 LNHDA and CDR2 SQIVND (reference sequence). V shed 8 bases, J shed 9 bases, and the junction held 13 bases outside the gene matches. The sequence came from a woman aged 30 to 39 who had recovered from COVID-19. V is TRBV19 and J is TRBJ1-2; 9 bases line up with TRBD1. The sample consisted of peripheral blood. The CDR3 loop reads CASGQDRGARSYTF. CDR3 DNA sequence: TGTGCCAGTGGCCAAGACAGGGGGGCAAGAAGCTACACCTTC.